Below are 23 T cell receptor beta chains sequenced from a single sample in a study of shared clonotypes between healthy human individuals (dated by TCRdb to 2018 to 2021). For the CD8 naive samples, CD45RO-negative cells were positively selected for CCR7, yielding a CD45RA+CCR7+ population from which TemRA cells were excluded. The library was built by means of the immunoSEQ multiplex PCR assay. Held by TCRdb, this immuneACCESS table contains in-frame sequences only and omits some clones. Under half of the omission traces to an unresolved V gene where checked; the cause of the rest is unknown. Present in this sample are millions of clones, approximately 94% of which were seen just once. The top ten constitute approximately 1.2% of the sample. The sample consisted of naive CD8+ T cells sorted from blood. This specimen's cell subset or site label, per the study, means: CD45RA+CCR7+. These receptors were collected from a man aged 18-30 years in good health.

The CDR3 DNA sequence: TGTGCCATCGAAAGTGTGACCGGGGAGCTGTTTTTT. Protein sequence: CAIESVTGELFF. This chain links TRBV10-3 with TRBJ2-2; D remains ambiguous. The V and J ends lost 8 bases and 5 bases respectively, with 9 bases between them. CDR3 length: 12 residues. Germline assignment: CDR1 ENHRY and CDR2 SYGVKD.

The chain recombines TRBV2 with TRBJ2-7, with 8 bases aligning to TRBD2. Trimming took 1 base from V and 5 from J; bases not matched to a gene: 4. This CDR3 has 14 amino acids. Germline V gene data show CDR1 as SNHLY and CDR2 as FYNNEI. CDR3 residues: CASSEEDSGDEQYF. The CDR3 DNA reads as TGTGCCAGCAGTGAAGAGGATAGCGGGGACGAGCAGTACTTC.

The chain recombines TRBV4-1 with TRBJ2-2; D is unclear. The CDR3 loop spans 14 amino acids. CDR1 and CDR2 from the germline V gene are MGHRA and YSYEKL. V lost 1 base and J 7 bases, leaving 10 bases between the germline ends. CDR3 in amino acids: CASSQVLSGGELFF. As DNA, the CDR3 is TGCGCCAGCAGCCAAGTACTTTCGGGCGGGGAGCTGTTTTTT.

On this clone: This sample includes further DNA sequences coding for the same CDR3. This chain joins TRBV6-6 and TRBJ2-7; D call uncertain. Germline CDR1 MNHNY, CDR2 SVGAGI (reference sequence). The CDR3 consists of 13 residues. V shed 2 bases and J shed 1 base, with 6 bases lying between them. Here the CDR3 DNA reads TGTGCCAGCAGTTACGGGCAATCCTACGAGCAGTACTTC. Amino acids: CASSYGQSYEQYF.

About this clone itself: Within the sample, other DNA sequences also encode this same CDR3. The chain links TRBV13 to TRBJ2-5; tentative D call: TRBD1 (6 bases). V was trimmed by 4 bases and J by 2 bases, leaving 8 bases between them. The germline CDR1 and CDR2 sequences are PRHDT and FYEKMQ (reference sequence). This CDR3 is 13 amino acids long. Here the CDR3 reads CASSSGQQETQYF. DNA for the CDR3: TGTGCCAGCAGCTCCGGACAGCAAGAGACCCAGTACTTC.

The gene calls are TRBV5-1 and TRBJ2-7, with 9 bases that match TRBD2. The CDR3 sequence is 15 residues long. With V trimmed by 6 bases and J by 3 bases, 10 bases remained unmatched. Germline V gives CDR1 SGHRS, CDR2 YFSETQ. CDR3 loop: CASTEISGGYYEQYF. In DNA form, the CDR3 reads TGCGCCAGCACAGAGATAAGCGGGGGGTACTACGAGCAGTACTTC.

This chain joins TRBV5-1 and TRBJ1-4, with a possible D match to TRBD1 (5 bases). Deletions cut 6 bases from V and 14 bases from J, with 20 bases between. The germline V gene has CDR1 SGHRS and CDR2 YFSETQ. CDR3 length: 13 residues. The CDR3 loop is CASKEGGMGLLFF. The CDR3 DNA follows: TGCGCCAGCAAAGAGGGAGGCATGGGACTTCTGTTTTTT.

The V call is TRBV10-2, the J call TRBJ2-5, with unresolved D. Trimming took off 0 bases at V and 4 bases at J, with 9 bases between the two ends. The CDR3 spans 14 residues. The germline V gene has CDR1 WSHSY and CDR2 SAAADI. CDR3 in amino acids: CASSESWGSETQYF. The CDR3 DNA follows: TGCGCCAGCAGTGAGTCATGGGGTTCAGAGACCCAGTACTTC.

J is TRBJ1-2 and V is TRBV4-1, with D maybe TRBD1 (5 bases). The ends were cut back, 1 base at V and 5 bases at J, with 8 bases in the middle. CDR3 length: 13 amino acids. The germline V gene encodes CDR1 MGHRA and CDR2 YSYEKL. For the CDR3, the DNA is TGCGCCAGCAGCCAAGTTTCAGGGTATGGCTACACCTTC. Protein product: CASSQVSGYGYTF.

The chain links TRBV10-3 to TRBJ2-7; TRBD1 matches at 8 bases. The germline V gene has CDR1 ENHRY and CDR2 SYGVKD. The V and J ends lost 3 bases and 1 base, in that order; junction bases with no gene match: 11. This CDR3 spans 17 amino acids. The chain's CDR3 is CAISDNPGQEVSYEQYF. The CDR3 coding sequence is TGTGCCATCAGTGACAATCCGGGACAGGAGGTTTCCTACGAGCAGTACTTC.

The chain uses TRBV29-1 and TRBJ1-2; unclear D gene. The CDR3 totals 12 residues. Germline CDR1 and CDR2: SQVTM and ANQGSEA. V lost 3 bases and J 2 bases, leaving 7 bases between the germline ends. CDR3 amino acids: CSVDGQNYGYTF. The CDR3 nucleotides read TGCAGCGTTGATGGCCAGAACTATGGCTACACCTTC.

The V and J genes are TRBV9 and TRBJ1-1, with D maybe TRBD1 (6 bases). The V and J ends lost 4 bases and 1 base respectively, with 17 bases between them. CDR1 SGDLS and CDR2 YYNGEE come from the germline V gene. There are 16 residues in the CDR3. CDR3 region: CASSPGVQGENTEAFF. The CDR3 nucleotides read TGTGCCAGCAGCCCAGGGGTCCAGGGCGAGAACACTGAAGCTTTCTTT.

The V call is TRBV5-6, the J call TRBJ2-7; 7 positions match TRBD1. Trimming at V came to 2 bases and at J to 5 bases, leaving 10 bases not matched to a gene. Per the germline V gene, CDR1 is SGHDT and CDR2 is YYEEEE. There are 15 residues in the CDR3. The CDR3 protein is CASSLKTGLGDEQYF. The CDR3 DNA reads as TGTGCCAGCAGCTTAAAGACAGGGTTAGGGGACGAGCAGTACTTC. Together with reference TRBV5-6 and TRBJ2-7, the CDR3 gives the full variable domain: DAGVTQSPTHLIKTRGQQVTLRCSPKSGHDTVSWYQQALGQGPQFIFQYYEEEERQRGNFPDRFSGHQFPNYSSELNVNALLLGDSALYLCASSLKTGLGDEQYFGPGTRLTVT.

This sequence joins TRBV5-1 and TRBJ2-7; 7 bases line up with TRBD1. With 3 bases clipped from V and 0 bases from J, the junction kept 3 bases outside the gene matches. This CDR3 spans 14 amino acids. Germline V gives CDR1 SGHRS, CDR2 YFSETQ. The chain's CDR3 is CASSSGQDSYEQYF. As DNA, the CDR3 is TGCGCCAGCAGCTCCGGACAGGACTCCTACGAGCAGTACTTC.

The chain recombines TRBV7-8 with TRBJ2-7; 8 nucleotides agree with TRBD2. Germline assignment: CDR1 SGHVS and CDR2 FQNEAQ. J gave up 0 bases and V 5 bases, and 6 bases lay outside the gene matches. The CDR3 has 15 residues. For the CDR3, the DNA is TGTGCCAGCAGCCAAGGACTAGCCGGCTCCTACGAGCAGTACTTC. This gives the protein CASSQGLAGSYEQYF.

The rearrangement joins TRBV15 to TRBJ2-7, with D possibly matching TRBD1 (8 bases). The V end was cut by 5 bases, the J end by 3 bases, with 14 bases between. The CDR3 runs to 14 residues. The germline V gene has CDR1 LNHNV and CDR2 YYDKDF (reference sequence). The CDR3 region has the DNA TGTGCCACCAGCTTGGACAGGGAGGGCTACGAGCAGTACTTC. Its protein is CATSLDREGYEQYF.

The V gene is TRBV6-5, the J gene TRBJ1-4; D might be TRBD1 (5 bases). V gave up 8 bases and J gave up 0 bases, with 13 bases separating them. Germline CDR1 and CDR2: MNHEY and SVGAGI. This CDR3 spans 15 amino acids. This CDR3 reads CASENRGPTNEKLFF. Here the CDR3 DNA reads TGTGCCAGCGAAAATAGGGGTCCAACTAATGAAAAACTGTTTTTT.

Concerning this clone: In the same sample, other DNA sequences code for this CDR3. The chain links TRBV6-5 to TRBJ1-4; no clear D gene. The germline CDR1 and CDR2 sequences are MNHEY and SVGAGI. The CDR3 sequence is 14 residues long. Trimming pared 0 bases from V and 0 bases from J, leaving 2 bases between. CDR3 loop: CASSYSSTNEKLFF. CDR3 in DNA: TGTGCCAGCAGTTACTCGTCAACTAATGAAAAACTGTTTTTT.

This chain links TRBV5-4 with TRBJ2-1; TRBD2 matches at 11 bases. Germline V gene lookup returns CDR1 SGHNT and CDR2 YYREEE (reference sequence). This CDR3 region has 17 residues. Germline trimming cut 2 bases from V and 7 bases from J; bases unmatched to any gene: 11. This CDR3 reads CASSFGLAGRLGNEQFF. The CDR3 DNA follows: TGTGCCAGCAGCTTTGGACTAGCGGGCCGGTTGGGGAATGAGCAGTTCTTC.

This clone has just a few counts. The rearrangement joins TRBV19 to TRBJ2-1; TRBD1 might be the D (5 bases). The CDR3 loop spans 14 amino acids. Germline loops: CDR1 LNHDA, CDR2 SQIVND (reference sequence). Deletions cut 0 bases from V and 7 bases from J, with 10 bases between. The CDR3 DNA follows: TGTGCCAGTAGTATAGACAGGGAAAGTAATGAGCAGTTCTTC. Amino acids: CASSIDRESNEQFF.

On this clone itself: The same CDR3 can be traced to other DNA sequences in this sample. V is TRBV9 and J is TRBJ1-1; D unclear. The CDR3 sequence is 13 residues long. The V gene lost 0 bases and the J gene lost 3 bases, with 6 bases spanning the gap. Germline CDR1 and CDR2: SGDLS and YYNGEE. CDR3 DNA: TGTGCCAGCAGCGTAGACTCCGACACTGAAGCTTTCTTT. As protein: CASSVDSDTEAFF. The entire variable domain, with the rest obtained from reference TRBV9 and TRBJ1-1, is as follows: DSGVTQTPKHLITATGQRVTLRCSPRSGDLSVYWYQQSLDQGLQFLIQYYNGEERAKGNILERFSAQQFPDLHSELNLSSLELGDSALYFCASSVDSDTEAFFGQGTRLTVV.

In DNA form, the CDR3 reads TGTGCCTGGAGTGTACTGGACGGGGCCACAGATACGCAGTATTTT. This gives the protein CAWSVLDGATDTQYF. The chain couples TRBV30 to TRBJ2-3; D is tentatively TRBD1 or TRBD2 (5 bases each). Germline V CDR1 and CDR2: GTSNPN, SVGIG (reference sequence). The CDR3 loop spans 15 amino acids. V lost 0 bases, J lost 2 bases, and 12 bases lay in between.

The chain has TRBV4-1 and TRBJ2-2; a possible D gene is TRBD1 (5 bases). Germline-derived CDR1 and CDR2 are MGHRA and YSYEKL. The CDR3 length is 15 residues. V was shortened by 3 bases and J by 0 bases, with 8 bases between the two germline ends. The CDR3 is CASSHKQANTGELFF. In DNA form, the CDR3 reads TGCGCCAGCAGCCATAAACAGGCGAACACCGGGGAGCTGTTTTTT.